This T cell receptor beta chain is drawn from a study of T cell changes during pregnancy in multiple sclerosis. The CDR3 length is 14 residues. Germline-derived CDR1 and CDR2 are MNHEY and SMNVEV (reference sequence). Germline trimming cut 8 bases from V and 3 bases from J; bases unmatched to any gene: 7. Measured with immunoSEQ multiplex PCR; TCRdb has only the in-frame clones, and not every one. Here the sample spans approximately 31,000 clones, about nine tenths being singletons. The starting material was CD8+ T cells from peripheral blood mononuclear cells, obtained in the second trimester of pregnancy. The chain couples TRBV27 to TRBJ2-7, with 10 bases matching TRBD1. The origin of this receptor is a female donor with multiple sclerosis, enrolled in a pregnancy study. The CDR3 here is CASGPGQGFYEQYF. The CDR3 DNA reads TGTGCCAGCGGACCGGGACAGGGGTTCTACGAGCAGTACTTC.